A single sample is the source of the 8 T cell receptor beta chains below, sequenced in a study of blood T cell repertoires in COVID-19. Only in-frame clones appear in the TCRdb table, and some are missing; sequencing was by immunoSEQ multiplex PCR. This sample has 390,000 or so clones, with 86% found just once. Sequencing used peripheral blood. These receptor sequences come from a woman aged 30 to 39 with active or convalescent COVID-19.

V is TRBV18 and J is TRBJ2-3, with 8 bases that match TRBD2. The junction had 8 bases not matched to a gene; V was cut back by 3 bases and J by 3 bases. The CDR3 extends over 16 amino acids. CDR1 is KGHSH, CDR2 LQKENI, per germline. CDR3 bases: TGTGCCAGCTCACCGCTATCGGGGGGGTCGACAGATACGCAGTATTTT. Protein: CASSPLSGGSTDTQYF.

The rearrangement joins TRBV5-1 to TRBJ2-1, with 13 bases identical to TRBD2. Germline CDR1 is SGHRS and CDR2 is YFSETQ. V was pared by 1 base and J by 2 bases, with 6 bases of the junction left unmatched. There are 18 residues in the CDR3. This CDR3 is CASSLRGLAGVPYNEQFF. In DNA, the CDR3 is TGCGCCAGCAGCTTGAGAGGACTAGCGGGAGTCCCCTACAATGAGCAGTTCTTC.

The rearrangement links TRBV7-9 to TRBJ2-5, with 7 nucleotides matching TRBD1. There are 13 residues in the CDR3. Germline V gene data show CDR1 as SEHNR and CDR2 as FQNEAQ (reference sequence). Trimming removed 6 bases from V and 2 bases from J; junction bases left unmatched: 3. DNA of the CDR3: TGTGCCAGCAGTAGGGGACAGCAAGAGACCCAGTACTTC. Its translation is CASSRGQQETQYF.

The chain has TRBV4-1 and TRBJ1-2, with 9 bases lining up with TRBD1. The germline V gene has CDR1 MGHRA and CDR2 YSYEKL. This CDR3 has 16 amino acids. Trimming at V came to 4 bases and at J to 3 bases, leaving 9 bases not matched to a gene. This CDR3 reads CASSRAPGQGDYGYTF. Written as DNA, the CDR3 is TGCGCCAGCAGCCGGGCCCCGGGACAGGGAGACTATGGCTACACCTTC.

The V call is TRBV5-1, the J call TRBJ1-1; D not resolved. V was pared by 2 bases and J by 2 bases, with 10 bases between. CDR3 size: 14 residues. The germline gives CDR1 SGHRS, CDR2 YFSETQ. CDR3 amino acids: CASSFTQLNTEAFF. CDR3 DNA: TGCGCCAGCAGCTTCACACAGCTCAACACTGAAGCTTTCTTT. Looking up the rest from reference TRBV5-1 and TRBJ1-1 gives the full variable domain: KAGVTQTPRYLIKTRGQQVTLSCSPISGHRSVSWYQQTPGQGLQFLFEYFSETQRNKGNFPGRFSGRQFSNSRSEMNVSTLELGDSALYLCASSFTQLNTEAFFGQGTRLTVV.

The chain joins TRBV7-9 to TRBJ1-4, with D unresolved. CDR3 length equals 14 residues. Trimming cost V 0 bases and J 1 base, with 3 bases left between them. Per germline, CDR1 SEHNR and CDR2 FQNEAQ (reference sequence). The CDR3: CASSLAQTNEKLFF. The CDR3 DNA reads TGTGCCAGCAGCTTAGCTCAAACTAATGAAAAACTGTTTTTT.

This chain joins TRBV24-1 and TRBJ2-1; 8 bases fit TRBD1. V shed 2 bases and J 6 bases; nucleotides not matched to a gene: 5. In germline, CDR1 is KGHDR, CDR2 SFDVKD. The CDR3 runs to 15 residues. CDR3 in amino acids: CATSDSGGLRNEQFF. CDR3 nucleotides: TGTGCCACCAGTGATTCAGGGGGCTTGCGCAATGAGCAGTTCTTC.

This clone was detected only once. The genes are TRBV11-2 and TRBJ2-1, with a tentative D call TRBD2 (5 bases). Per the germline V gene, CDR1 is SGHAT and CDR2 is FQNNGV. V was pared by 3 bases and J by 0 bases, with 9 bases between. The CDR3 runs 15 residues. CDR3 coding DNA: TGTGCCAGCAGCTTGGAGCGGAGCTCCTACAATGAGCAGTTCTTC. This encodes CASSLERSSYNEQFF.